This T cell receptor beta chain was sequenced during a study of metastatic and nonmetastatic thyroid tumors. Study at large: Blood and tumor or nodule tissue repertoires from malignant and benign thyroid patients were compared.

Study-wide results and limits: For both blood and tumor, malignant thyroid tumors reportedly showed significantly higher TCR beta diversity than benign nodules did.

Original methodology: Built for papillary thyroid cancer, a distant-metastasis classifier drew on CDR3 differences across clinicopathological groups. MiXCR was used by TCRdb to re-call the PCR reads. None of the V and J calls come from the authors' own analysis; TCRdb made them. Here the sample spans some 86,000 clones, roughly an eighth being singletons. In this sample, this clone turned up many times. Its antigen is not known. Within the sample, other DNA sequences also encode this same CDR3. Not a single patient had been given any form of treatment at any point before undergoing thyroid surgery. Sequences were obtained from tumor tissue. The TCR sequence derives from a female donor with papillary thyroid cancer or a benign thyroid nodule (not recorded which). Some clones in this sample may be carry-over from other donors' samples.

CDR3 protein: CASSSRASSYNEQFF. Here the CDR3 DNA reads TGCGCCAGCAGCTCCCGGGCCAGCTCCTACAATGAGCAGTTCTTC. The chain combines TRBV5-1 with TRBJ2-1; D remains unclear. The V end was cut by 3 bases, the J end by 0 bases, with 10 bases between. The germline V gene encodes CDR1 SGHRS and CDR2 YFSETQ. The CDR3 runs 15 residues.